Shown below are 2 T cell receptor beta chains from a single sample sequenced in a study of T cell repertoires in cytomegalovirus infection. Each CDR3 protein gets one entry after TCRdb re-called the reads with MiXCR. Of about 320,000 distinct CDR3 sequences listed, 9.5% are singletons. The sequenced sample was PBMCs. The receptors stem from a human donor in good health (CMV status not recorded). Some clones in this sample may be carry-over from other donors' samples.

In this sample, this clonotype turned up many times. The chain has TRBV7-2 and TRBJ1-3; 8 positions agree with TRBD1. Germline-derived CDR1 and CDR2 are SGHTA and FQGNSA. V trimming: 5 bases; J trimming: 0 bases; junction bases outside the gene matches: 18. This CDR3 is built from 20 residues. For the CDR3, the DNA is TGTGCCAGCAGCAAAAGGGGACAGGCTTTTGGTCAAAACTCTGGAAACACCATATATTTT. Residues: CASSKRGQAFGQNSGNTIYF.

This clonotype was seen repeatedly, ten times or more. The J gene is TRBJ2-1, the V gene TRBV12-3 or TRBV12-4, with 7 positions matching TRBD1. V shed 5 bases and J 3 bases; nucleotides not matched to a gene: 22. CDR3 length: 20 amino acids. The CDR3 nucleotides are TGTGCCAGCAGTGCAAACCCCGGGACAGAGACGAAAGAAAACTACAATGAGCAGTTCTTC. Protein product: CASSANPGTETKENYNEQFF.